This record covers a single T cell receptor beta chain. What it recognizes is unknown. Germline assignment: CDR1 SGHNT and CDR2 YYREEE (reference sequence). V dropped 3 bases and J dropped 3 bases, with 19 bases sitting between them. CDR3 length: 16 amino acids. The repertoire was sequenced with immunoSEQ multiplex PCR; TCRdb's copy has only in-frame clones and lacks some. The sample contains some 5,000 clones, about 32% of which appear only once. The data stem from a study of T cell clones after liver transplantation. Study overall: Without induction therapy, subjects received standard immunosuppression until 12-24 months post-transplant.

Points from the study as a whole: These preliminary findings come from unstandardized post-transplant sampling times.

Sequencing of dividing CFSE-low cells from the MLR defined alloreactive TCRbeta sequences. The sequenced sample was CD4+ T cells from cultured PBMCs. The V and J genes are TRBV5-4 and TRBJ2-7; a possible D gene is TRBD2 (6 bases). This clonotype was obtained from a human patient who received a liver transplant. Some T cells may trace back to the graft donor. CDR3 sequence: CASSSGAGGLFYEQYF. The DNA for the CDR3 is TGTGCCAGCAGCTCGGGAGCTGGCGGGTTATTCTACGAGCAGTACTTC.